This passage covers 9 T cell receptor beta chains from one sample sequenced in a study of early T cells in non-severe SARS-CoV-2 infection. TCRdb fed the 5' RACE reads into MiXCR, producing one record per CDR3 protein. The sample includes over 100,000 distinct CDR3 sequences, roughly 13% of them seen just once. The sample consisted of whole blood. These receptors were taken from an adult who was a healthcare worker with PCR-confirmed SARS-CoV-2 infection or an uninfected control (not recorded which).

In its sample, this clonotype was seen many times. The genes are TRBV2 and TRBJ2-3, with D possibly TRBD2 on 5 matching bases. Germline V lookup: CDR1 SNHLY, CDR2 FYNNEI. The CDR3 covers 15 residues. Trimming cost V 4 bases and J 3 bases, with 14 bases left between them. In DNA, the CDR3 is TGTGCCAGCAGTGTCGCTACTAGTAGGACAGATACGCAGTATTTT. It translates to CASSVATSRTDTQYF.

In its sample, this clonotype was seen many times. CDR3 region: CASSQGTATDTQYF. CDR3 coding DNA: TGCGCCAGCAGCCAAGGTACTGCCACAGATACGCAGTATTTT. The chain joins TRBV4-3 to TRBJ2-3; D is unresolved. From germline, CDR1 is LGHNA and CDR2 YSLEER. V was cut by 1 base and J by 2 bases, with 7 bases left in between. The CDR3 loop spans 14 amino acids.

The chain couples TRBV3-1 to TRBJ1-1; maybe TRBD1 (6 bases). This CDR3 has 17 residues. V dropped 4 bases and J dropped 5 bases, with 23 bases sitting between them. Germline CDR1 and CDR2: LGHDT and YNNKEL (reference sequence). CDR3 region: CASSRPKKGGAKTEAFF. The CDR3, as DNA: TGTGCCAGCAGCCGCCCCAAAAAGGGGGGTGCGAAGACTGAAGCTTTCTTT.

The rearrangement links TRBV5-5 to TRBJ2-2; 7 positions match TRBD1. Germline loops: CDR1 SGHKS, CDR2 YYEKEE (reference sequence). The CDR3 totals 15 residues. Losses at the gene ends were 0 bases for V and 4 bases for J; bases not matched to a gene: 3. DNA of the CDR3: TGTGCCAGCAGCTTGGTGACAGGGACCACCGGGGAGCTGTTTTTT. It is translated as CASSLVTGTTGELFF.

The rearrangement joins TRBV28 to TRBJ2-3; D remains unclear. V was trimmed by 10 bases and J by 0 bases, leaving 11 bases between them. Germline V gene sequence: CDR1 MDHEN, CDR2 SYDVKM. The CDR3 has 13 residues. CDR3 amino acids: CATVKLSTDTQYF. In DNA form, the CDR3 reads TGTGCCACCGTTAAGTTAAGCACAGATACGCAGTATTTT.

As concerns this clonotype: Possible read error: a much larger clone is one base away. This chain joins TRBV28 and TRBJ2-7; 10 bases map to TRBD2. The junction had 13 bases not matched to a gene; V was cut back by 8 bases and J by 6 bases. The CDR3 loop spans 15 amino acids. Germline V lookup: CDR1 MDHEN, CDR2 SYDVKM. CDR3 residues: CASGPIAGGMGEQYF. In DNA, the CDR3 is TGTGCCAGCGGCCCTATAGCGGGAGGCATGGGCGAGCAGTACTTC.

This clonotype has at least ten counts. V usage is TRBV7-8 and J usage is TRBJ2-1; D uncertain. From germline, CDR1 is SGHVS and CDR2 FQNEAQ. V lost 2 bases, J lost 0 bases, and 5 bases lay in between. The CDR3 loop spans 14 amino acids. The CDR3 protein is CASSLRSSYNEQFF. CDR3 in DNA: TGTGCCAGCAGCTTACGGAGCTCCTACAATGAGCAGTTCTTC.

The V and J genes are TRBV30 and TRBJ2-7, with TRBD1 matching 8 bases. The length of the CDR3 is 15 residues. Germline V CDR1 and CDR2: GTSNPN, SVGIG (reference sequence). V was clipped by 2 bases and J by 2 bases; unmatched bases: 8. CDR3 residues: CAWSQGQGETYEQYF. The CDR3 bases are TGTGCCTGGAGTCAAGGACAGGGTGAAACCTACGAGCAGTACTTC.

V usage is TRBV4-1 and J usage is TRBJ2-7; 9 nucleotides match TRBD2. There are 15 residues in the CDR3. Looked up from germline, CDR1 is MGHRA and CDR2 is YSYEKL. J was trimmed by 6 bases and V by 1 base; bases with no gene match: 7. The CDR3 DNA follows: TGCGCCAGCAGCCAAGGCGGGACTAGCAATCTCGAGCAGTACTTC. Its translation: CASSQGGTSNLEQYF.